This T cell receptor beta chain was retrieved from a study of Graves' ophthalmopathy and Graves' hyperthyroidism (dated by TCRdb to 2017 to 2018). Regarding the research as a whole: Peripheral blood was collected at initial diagnosis, before any treatment. To explore V-J signatures that distinguish ophthalmopathy from hyperthyroidism, a discovery set of around 100 patients was enrolled, made up of roughly 41 with ophthalmopathy and 55 to 65 with stable hyperthyroidism. For independent validation, a separate cohort was made up of about 18 hyperthyroidism patients plus 17 patients who later progressed from hyperthyroidism to ophthalmopathy. The study used TCR beta repertoire signatures to distinguish Graves' ophthalmopathy from Graves' hyperthyroidism and to predict progression to ophthalmopathy. Following sampling, methimazole starting at 30 mg daily was administered to hyperthyroidism patients, and high-dose intravenous methylprednisolone was administered to ophthalmopathy patients. In total, 120 to 150 blood samples were TCR-sequenced: under 45 ophthalmopathy, approximately 75 hyperthyroidism and about 17 hyperthyroidism-to-ophthalmopathy patients. In about six hyperthyroidism patients, T-cell repertoires of thyroid tissue and blood were compared.

Overall study results and their limits: Most expanded thyroid clonotypes with frequency above 0.001 were also detected in blood, suggesting blood repertoires may reflect the thyroid immune response. In validation, the model predicted ophthalmopathy progression with 70.59% sensitivity and around 72% specificity; roughly eleven predicted patients were CT-confirmed with GO in a median of about 6.2 months. In cross-validation, the 13-signature model distinguished ophthalmopathy from stable hyperthyroidism with around 90% sensitivity and around 84% specificity, while in the test set the corresponding values were about 79% and 69%. No statistical method was used to predetermine the sample size, and group allocation was not hidden from the investigators.

Reading from cysteine to phenylalanine, the CDR3 counts 15 amino acids. The DNA shown is the 45-base CDR3, in frame from base 1. Trimming takes 3 bases off V and 11 bases off J; junction bases not matched to a gene: 9. Ophthalmopathy patients had moderately to severely active disease, Clinical Activity Score of at least 3, NOSPECS grade of at least 4, and disease duration under 3 months. Patients with other autoimmune diseases, uncontrolled infections, pregnancy or lactation were excluded from the study. Diagnosis relied on clinical symptoms, serum thyroxine, TRAb, thyroid ultrasound and orbital computed tomography. Using Ficoll-Paque density gradient centrifugation, PBMCs were isolated from 9.5 to 10 ml of fresh peripheral blood. Trizol reagent was used to extract the total RNA, and its quality was then checked on an Agilent 2100 Bioanalyzer. This clonotype appeared a few times. Its antigen remains undetermined. There are no base qualities to consult, and no much larger clone falls within one base.

For repertoire sequencing, the TCR beta CDR3 regions were amplified from RNA transcripts. The first round was an RT-PCR using HTBI primers with the Qiagen OneStep RT-PCR kit, and this first round was followed by a second-round multiplex PCR, then size selection and purification. Libraries were sequenced on an Illumina HiSeq2000 using paired-end 100 bp reads. The study's own analysis went as follows. SOAPnuke was used for read processing, and reads with adapters, uncalled bases, a mean Phred below 15, or no exact constant-primer or identifier match were discarded. High-quality paired reads were merged with COPE v1.2.5. Clonotypes were defined as unique nucleotide sequences and were aligned to IMGT TRB V, D and J references using MiTCR v1.1. The analysis was limited to V-J combinations with a frequency above 0.0001, which together covered more than 98% of repertoires. For each V-J combination, a TCR clonal expansion and chaos score was defined as the ratio of F50 clonal expansion to chaos observed in the TCRdist matrix. Features were reduced by Welch's t-statistics and random forest to around 14 V-J combinations, which fed a naive Bayes classifier. The similarity between thyroid and blood repertoires was quantified using the Morisita-Horn index. The public reads were run again by TCRdb, first through fastp at Q25 and then through MiXCR, and only productive beta chains were kept. Each record represents a unique CDR3 protein, reported with the most common genes and DNA among its rows. The V and J calls reflect TCRdb's pipeline rather than the authors' work. The sample records 650,000 to 800,000 distinct CDR3 sequences, over 40% of which are singletons. Together, the top ten hold roughly 3.5% of the sample.

The source material was peripheral blood. The sequence is built from TRBV12-3 or TRBV12-4 and TRBJ2-3, with 12 middle bases fitting TRBD2. The clonotype was recovered from an adult man with Graves' ophthalmopathy. The CDR3 region reads CASSFRLAGDEEQYF. The nucleotides are TGTGCCAGCAGTTTCCGACTAGCGGGAGACGAGGAGCAGTATTTT.